Listed here are 26 T cell receptor beta chains from one sample, sequenced in a study of shared clonotypes between healthy human individuals. Some clones are missing from TCRdb's copy, which holds only in-frame ones; the method was immunoSEQ multiplex PCR. The sample shows about 100,000 clones, 68% of them seen only once. Source material: memory CD8+ T cells sorted from blood. The subset denotes: CD45RO+ cells pooled with CCR7-negative TemRA cells. The receptors were sampled from a young man in good health.

The V and J genes are TRBV7-8 and TRBJ2-7; a possible D gene is TRBD2 (5 bases). Looked up from germline, CDR1 is SGHVS and CDR2 is FQNEAQ. The ends were cut back, 1 base at V and 3 bases at J, with 16 bases in the middle. CDR3 length: 16 residues. Here the CDR3 reads CASSLGASGALYEQYF. The CDR3 bases are TGTGCCAGCAGCTTAGGGGCCAGCGGAGCCCTCTACGAGCAGTACTTC.

J is TRBJ2-3 and V is TRBV5-5; 7 positions agree with TRBD1. Germline V gene lookup returns CDR1 SGHKS and CDR2 YYEKEE (reference sequence). V was pared by 2 bases and J by 4 bases, with 7 bases of the junction left unmatched. CDR3 size: 15 residues. In DNA, the CDR3 is TGTGCCAGCAGCTTCCTCCCCGGACAGGCAGATACGCAGTATTTT. Its protein product is CASSFLPGQADTQYF.

The V call is TRBV9, the J call TRBJ2-5; weak D call: TRBD1 (5 bases). V was pared by 4 bases and J by 3 bases, with 16 bases between. In germline, CDR1 is SGDLS, CDR2 YYNGEE. This CDR3 is built from 15 residues. In DNA form, the CDR3 reads TGTGCCAGCAGCTCCGCAACAGGTGTTAAAGAGACCCAGTACTTC. Translation gives CASSSATGVKETQYF. Full variable domain (remainder filled in from reference TRBV9 and TRBJ2-5): DSGVTQTPKHLITATGQRVTLRCSPRSGDLSVYWYQQSLDQGLQFLIQYYNGEERAKGNILERFSAQQFPDLHSELNLSSLELGDSALYFCASSSATGVKETQYFGPGTRLLVL.

This rearrangement joins TRBV2 to TRBJ2-7; D not certain. The CDR3 is 13 residues long. CDR1 SNHLY and CDR2 FYNNEI come from the germline V gene. Trimming removed 6 bases from V and 7 bases from J, with 16 bases in between. CDR3 amino acids: CASSRGEMREQYF. CDR3 nucleotide sequence: TGTGCCAGCAGCAGAGGTGAGATGAGAGAGCAGTACTTC.

V gene TRBV2 combines with J gene TRBJ1-2; no definite D call. The germline V gene has CDR1 SNHLY and CDR2 FYNNEI. Trimming stripped 11 bases from V and 2 bases from J, with 12 bases between. The CDR3 covers 12 residues. Here the CDR3 reads CAHPGRNYGYTF. CDR3 bases: TGTGCCCATCCAGGCAGGAACTATGGCTACACCTTC. Filled out from reference TRBV2 and TRBJ1-2, the complete variable domain reads EPEVTQTPSHQVTQMGQEVILRCVPISNHLYFYWYRQILGQKVEFLVSFYNNEISEKSEIFDDQFSVERPDGSNFTLKIRSTKLEDSAMYFCAHPGRNYGYTFGSGTRLTVV.

The V gene is TRBV11-2, the J gene TRBJ2-7; D possibly corresponds to TRBD2 (5 bases). The CDR3 runs 14 residues. V was shortened by 5 bases and J by 7 bases, with 18 bases between the two germline ends. Germline CDR1 reads SGHAT; CDR2 reads FQNNGV. The CDR3 region has the DNA TGTGCCAGCAGCATAGGGTACGGGGTGTGGGAGCAGTACTTC. It codes for CASSIGYGVWEQYF.

The chain joins TRBV7-9 to TRBJ2-3; D possibly matches TRBD1 or TRBD2 (5 bases each). CDR3 length equals 16 residues. Germline V gene lookup returns CDR1 SEHNR and CDR2 FQNEAQ (reference sequence). Trimming removed 3 bases at V and 2 bases at J, with 15 bases between. CDR3 sequence reads: CASSFGTARFTDTQYF. The CDR3 region has the DNA TGTGCCAGCAGCTTCGGGACGGCCCGTTTCACAGATACGCAGTATTTT.

This clone was seen a few times. V usage is TRBV6-4 and J usage is TRBJ2-1; 7 nucleotides line up with TRBD2. Trimming took 6 bases from V and 6 from J; bases not matched to a gene: 11. CDR3 length: 15 amino acids. In germline, CDR1 is MRHNA, CDR2 SNTAGT. CDR3 in amino acids: CASSRLASGPNEQFF. DNA of the CDR3: TGTGCCAGCAGCCGGTTGGCTAGCGGCCCCAATGAGCAGTTCTTC.

The chain joins TRBV6-4 to TRBJ2-3; 8 positions agree with TRBD2. The trim removed 5 bases at V and 3 bases at J, leaving 4 bases unmatched. Germline CDR1 is MRHNA and CDR2 is SNTAGT. CDR3 length: 14 amino acids. CDR3 sequence (DNA): TGTGCCAGCAGTCAGAGCGGGGGTACAGATACGCAGTATTTT. Protein product: CASSQSGGTDTQYF.

The V gene is TRBV25-1, the J gene TRBJ2-1, with 7 bases identical to TRBD2. Germline-derived CDR1 and CDR2 are MGHDK and SYGVNS. After removal of 4 bases from V and 5 bases from J, the junction contained 5 bases not matched to a gene. The CDR3 has 14 amino acids. The CDR3 is CASSVASGHNEQFF. CDR3 nucleotide sequence: TGTGCCAGCAGTGTCGCTAGCGGCCACAATGAGCAGTTCTTC.

This chain joins TRBV7-9 and TRBJ1-1; D remains unclear. CDR3 length equals 15 residues. Germline V CDR1 and CDR2: SEHNR, FQNEAQ (reference sequence). V was clipped by 4 bases and J by 3 bases, with 15 bases between them. The CDR3 sequence: CASSSFGETDTEAFF. CDR3 in DNA: TGTGCCAGCAGCTCGTTTGGGGAGACGGACACTGAAGCTTTCTTT.

This chain joins TRBV7-9 and TRBJ2-4; no reliable D call. Trimming removed 1 base from V and 11 bases from J, with 15 bases in between. CDR1 SEHNR and CDR2 FQNEAQ come from the germline V gene (reference sequence). The CDR3 is 14 residues long. CDR3 in amino acids: CASSLDVQFGVQYF. The CDR3 region has the DNA TGTGCCAGCAGCTTAGACGTCCAATTTGGGGTTCAGTACTTC.

The J gene is TRBJ2-1, the V gene TRBV4-3; TRBD2 aligns across 10 bases. This CDR3 has 18 amino acids. With V trimmed by 0 bases and J by 5 bases, 10 bases remained unmatched. Germline CDR1 LGHNA, CDR2 YSLEER. The CDR3, as DNA: TGCGCCAGCAGCCAAGATATCACACGGACTAGCGGAGACAATGAGCAGTTCTTC. Translation gives CASSQDITRTSGDNEQFF.

V is TRBV6-1 and J is TRBJ2-5; TRBD2 is a possible D gene (5 bases). The germline CDR1 and CDR2 sequences are MNHNS and SASEGT. The CDR3 has 11 residues. V lost 7 bases, J lost 4 bases, and 7 bases lay in between. The CDR3 region has the DNA TGTGCCAGCAATCGGGGAGAGACCCAGTACTTC. This encodes CASNRGETQYF.

CDR3 DNA sequence: TGTGCCAGCAGTTCCCCAGGAGAGGGACCCTCCTACGAGCAGTACTTC. The encoded protein is CASSSPGEGPSYEQYF. The rearrangement joins TRBV28 to TRBJ2-7; either TRBD1 or TRBD2 may supply D (5 bases each). Trimming cost V 4 bases and J 0 bases, with 16 bases left between them. The V gene's germline CDR1 is MDHEN and CDR2 SYDVKM. The CDR3 runs 16 residues.

The chain employs TRBV6-5 and TRBJ1-1; D gene ambiguous. Germline CDR1 reads MNHEY; CDR2 reads SVGAGI. Trimming took off 6 bases at V and 1 base at J, with 15 bases between the two ends. This CDR3 contains 15 residues. The CDR3 DNA sequence: TGTGCCAGCAGGACGGACTCACAGAAGAACACTGAAGCTTTCTTT. It yields the protein CASRTDSQKNTEAFF.

The count of this clone is one. Other nucleotide sequences in the sample specify the same CDR3. V gene TRBV4-3 combines with J gene TRBJ2-1; TRBD2 matches at 12 bases. The CDR3 is 16 amino acids. CDR1 and CDR2 from the germline V gene are LGHNA and YSLEER. V trimming: 1 base; J trimming: 3 bases; junction bases outside the gene matches: 1. The CDR3 region is CASSQGTSGIYNEQFF. The CDR3 DNA sequence: TGCGCCAGCAGCCAAGGGACTAGCGGGATCTACAATGAGCAGTTCTTC.

The chain joins TRBV11-2 to TRBJ2-7, with D hard to call. The CDR3 contains 11 residues. The germline V gene encodes CDR1 SGHAT and CDR2 FQNNGV. V was shortened by 8 bases and J by 4 bases, with 9 bases between the two germline ends. The CDR3 spells CASGPEYEQYF. CDR3 DNA: TGTGCCAGCGGCCCTGAATACGAGCAGTACTTC.

V gene TRBV6-5 combines with J gene TRBJ2-2; D gene ambiguous. The CDR3 runs to 14 residues. V was shortened by 6 bases and J by 1 base, with 9 bases between the two germline ends. CDR1 and CDR2 (germline): MNHEY, SVGAGI. CDR3 residues: CASSSILNTGELFF. CDR3 bases: TGTGCCAGCAGCTCTATTTTGAACACCGGGGAGCTGTTTTTT.

This sequence joins TRBV19 and TRBJ2-1, with TRBD2 matching over 7 bases. The CDR3 length is 15 residues. The ends lost 3 bases at V and 8 bases at J; junction bases unmatched: 10. Germline values: CDR1 LNHDA, CDR2 SQIVND (reference sequence). CDR3 sequence: CASSILGGSRDEQFF. CDR3 in DNA: TGTGCCAGTAGTATTCTTGGCGGGAGTAGAGATGAGCAGTTCTTC. Combining the CDR3 with reference TRBV19 and TRBJ2-1 gives the whole variable domain DGGITQSPKYLFRKEGQNVTLSCEQNLNHDAMYWYRQDPGQGLRLIYYSQIVNDFQKGDIAEGYSVSREKKESFPLTVTSAQKNPTAFYLCASSILGGSRDEQFFGPGTRLTVL.

This chain uses TRBV15 with TRBJ1-1; D is undetermined. Trimming cost V 0 bases and J 9 bases, with 11 bases left between them. This CDR3 contains 13 residues. The germline gives CDR1 LNHNV, CDR2 YYDKDF (reference sequence). The CDR3 spells CATSRETKEKAFF. The CDR3 DNA sequence: TGTGCCACCAGCAGAGAAACCAAAGAAAAAGCTTTCTTT.

V is TRBV28 and J is TRBJ2-5; D may be TRBD1 (7 bases). The CDR3 sequence is 15 residues long. Trimming shortened V by 0 bases and J by 2 bases, and 10 bases separated the two germline ends. Germline V gene sequence: CDR1 MDHEN, CDR2 SYDVKM. CDR3 protein: CASSLWEGAQETQYF. The CDR3 DNA reads as TGTGCCAGCAGTTTATGGGAGGGGGCGCAAGAGACCCAGTACTTC.

V is TRBV10-2 and J is TRBJ2-1; a weak D match, TRBD2 (5 bases). The V gene lost 8 bases and the J gene lost 4 bases, with 6 bases spanning the gap. The CDR3 is 11 amino acids. The germline V gene encodes CDR1 WSHSY and CDR2 SAAADI. The CDR3 DNA sequence: TGCGCCAGCCGACTATACAATGAGCAGTTCTTC. Its protein product is CASRLYNEQFF.

This clone rates as medium-sized. This sequence joins TRBV27 and TRBJ1-5; 7 bases agree with TRBD1. The CDR3 runs 15 residues. Germline-derived CDR1 and CDR2 are MNHEY and SMNVEV (reference sequence). V lost 6 bases and J lost 7; bases outside the gene matches: 12. CDR3 DNA sequence: TGTGCCAGCAGAAAAAGGGGGCGCGGGGAGCAGCCCCAGCATTTT. This encodes CASRKRGRGEQPQHF.

The V call is TRBV6-6, the J call TRBJ2-7; 7 bases are shared with TRBD1. Germline V gene sequence: CDR1 MNHNY, CDR2 SVGAGI (reference sequence). The V gene end was trimmed by 4 bases and the J gene end by 6 bases; junction bases not matched to a gene: 3. This CDR3 has 12 amino acids. The CDR3 DNA is TGTGCCAGCAGTTCCGACAGGGTCGAGCAGTACTTC. Its translation: CASSSDRVEQYF.

In this sample, this clone turned up many times. The chain is built from TRBV13 and TRBJ2-5; TRBD2 agrees at 11 bases. Germline trimming cut 3 bases from V and 5 bases from J; bases unmatched to any gene: 8. Germline-derived CDR1 and CDR2 are PRHDT and FYEKMQ (reference sequence). The CDR3 runs to 16 residues. DNA of the CDR3: TGTGCCAGCAGCTTCTTTAGCGGGAGGGCCTTGGAGACCCAGTACTTC. Its protein is CASSFFSGRALETQYF.